The present T cell receptor (beta chain) was sequenced within a study of T cell repertoires in cytomegalovirus infection. Across the whole study: Carrying CMV and the relevant HLA type showed in public TCR beta signatures. General study results and limits: What dominated the ex vivo response were HLA-C-restricted CMV-specific TCR beta clonotypes.

This clonotype was recorded many times. Its antigen is as yet unknown. MiXCR, applied by TCRdb to the reads, yields one record per CDR3 protein. The sample includes just over 300,000 distinct CDR3 sequences, about 17% seen only once; the top ten take about 12%. This sequence was found in a human donor in good health (CMV status not recorded). Some clones in this sample may be carry-over from other donors' samples. The sequenced sample consisted of PBMCs.

This CDR3 is CASSLGAVQIPEMFF. CDR3 DNA: TGTGCCAGCAGTTTAGGGGCGGTGCAGATCCCTGAGATGTTTTTT. J is TRBJ1-4 and V is TRBV12-3 or TRBV12-4; the D is unclear. This CDR3 has 15 residues. V dropped 1 base and J dropped 15 bases, with 21 bases sitting between them.